One sample yielded the 6 T cell receptor beta chains listed below, sequenced in a study of OX40 agonist ivuxolimab in advanced cancers. Generated by immunoSEQ multiplex PCR, the TCRdb table keeps only in-frame clones and is missing some. This table has about 120,000 clones, 85% to 90% appearing once. Sequences were derived from CD4+ or CD8+ T cells sorted from blood, sampled in a trial of the OX40 agonist ivuxolimab. The receptors shown here come from an adult with an advanced solid tumor such as melanoma, head and neck, liver or kidney cancer.

The chain has TRBV6-1 and TRBJ1-5; the match to TRBD1 covers 8 bases. J gave up 4 bases and V 8 bases, and 4 bases lay outside the gene matches. There are 13 residues in the CDR3. Germline V gives CDR1 MNHNS, CDR2 SASEGT. The CDR3 DNA follows: TGTGCCAGCCGCAGGGGGCATAATCAGCCCCAGCATTTT. Translation: CASRRGHNQPQHF.

The rearrangement joins TRBV7-9 to TRBJ1-5, with D uncertain. The ends were cut back, 4 bases at V and 4 bases at J, with 14 bases in the middle. Per the germline V gene, CDR1 is SEHNR and CDR2 is FQNEAQ (reference sequence). The CDR3 runs 15 residues. The CDR3 reads CASSSGTWVNQPQHF. CDR3 nucleotides: TGTGCCAGCAGCTCGGGAACCTGGGTGAATCAGCCCCAGCATTTT.

Here the CDR3 DNA reads TGTGCCAGCAGTTTGATGTCCACGCTTTGGAACTATGGCTACACCTTC. It yields the protein CASSLMSTLWNYGYTF. The chain couples TRBV5-4 to TRBJ1-2; D gene unclear. This CDR3 is built from 16 residues. The ends were cut back, 5 bases at V and 2 bases at J, with 19 bases in the middle. Germline V gives CDR1 SGHNT, CDR2 YYREEE (reference sequence).

This rearrangement joins TRBV29-1 to TRBJ1-2; D call uncertain. Germline values: CDR1 SQVTM, CDR2 ANQGSEA. The CDR3 loop spans 14 amino acids. V lost 4 bases to trimming and J lost 0 bases, with 12 bases between them. Here the CDR3 reads CSVVTPASNYGYTF. For the CDR3, the DNA is TGCAGCGTTGTAACCCCGGCTTCTAACTATGGCTACACCTTC.

The J gene is TRBJ1-1, the V gene TRBV5-5; tentatively, D is TRBD1 (5 bases). Germline CDR1 SGHKS, CDR2 YYEKEE (reference sequence). The CDR3 length is 14 residues. Trimming took 5 bases from V and 5 from J, leaving 16 bases between them. CDR3 nucleotide sequence: TGTGCCAGCAGTGAGGATCTGGGGCTGACTGAAGCTTTCTTT. Translation: CASSEDLGLTEAFF.

This rearrangement joins TRBV28 to TRBJ2-5; D is uncertain. Trimming pared 4 bases from V and 5 bases from J, leaving 14 bases between. The CDR3 runs to 14 residues. The germline gives CDR1 MDHEN, CDR2 SYDVKM. CDR3 coding DNA: TGTGCCAGCAGTTCCCACGGGTTTCGGGAGACCCAGTACTTC. Translation gives CASSSHGFRETQYF.